This TCR beta chain comes out of a study of monozygotic twins with inflammatory bowel disease. Study results and caveats: A lone strong IBD-associated signal or clonotype found no support. Among IBD patients, fewer clonotypes were shared with others than among healthy twins, especially with disease activity.

Turning to this clonotype: Antigen: not known.

Collection of a roughly 2.3 ml blood sample took place per donor. The UMIs contained a 6-nucleotide sample barcode. They were added by template switching during cDNA synthesis. Reprocessing the 5' RACE reads, TCRdb reports a single entry for every CDR3 protein and omits DNA. This sample contains about 350,000 distinct CDR3 sequences. The TCR was taken from a human donor with ulcerative colitis or Crohn's disease, or a healthy co-twin of an affected twin (not recorded which). Source material: blood.

Here the CDR3 reads CASSLAPGLQGGSEAFF. V and J are TRBV12-3 or TRBV12-4 and TRBJ1-1. This CDR3 comprises 17 residues.